This T cell receptor (beta chain) was documented in a study of CXCR3-negative and CXCR3-positive naive CD8 T cells. Study-level background: Overall TRB read output was some 140 million, and each library contained about 1.5 +/- 0.3 million reads.

The authors made the TRB cDNA libraries by 5' RACE using UMI labels. From the 5' RACE reads, TCRdb lists one entry per CDR3 protein and no DNA. The specimen's table records tens of thousands of distinct CDR3 sequences. Judged by frequency, this clonotype is medium-sized (0.01 to 0.1%). What it binds is unknown. Study-wide results and caveats: Much lower diversity was found in memory CD8+ cells, while both naive subsets had comparably high diversity. Within a donor, both naive subsets shared TRBV-TRBJ usage, unlike memory cells. From TRB CDR3 properties, TCR strength was inferred; surface CD5 did not differ between naive subsets.

CDR1 is SGHVS and CDR2 is FNYEAQ in the germline V gene. The CDR3 has 12 residues. This TCR was recovered from a human donor in good health. Some clones in this sample may be carry-over from other donors' samples. J is TRBJ2-1 and V is TRBV7-6. The sample taken for sequencing was memory CD8+ T cells from blood. The CDR3 sequence is CASSLVSDEQFF.